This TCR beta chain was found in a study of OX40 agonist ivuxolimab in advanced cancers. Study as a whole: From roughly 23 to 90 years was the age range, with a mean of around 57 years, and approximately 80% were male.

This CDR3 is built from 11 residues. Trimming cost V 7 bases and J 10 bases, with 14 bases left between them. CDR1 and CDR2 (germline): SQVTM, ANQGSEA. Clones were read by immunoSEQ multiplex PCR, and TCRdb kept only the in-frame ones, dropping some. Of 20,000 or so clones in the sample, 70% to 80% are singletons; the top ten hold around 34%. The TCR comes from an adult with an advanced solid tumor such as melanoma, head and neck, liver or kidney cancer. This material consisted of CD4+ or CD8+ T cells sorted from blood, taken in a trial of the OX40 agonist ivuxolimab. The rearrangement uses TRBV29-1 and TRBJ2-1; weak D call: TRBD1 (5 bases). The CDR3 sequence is CSGTQGGEQFF. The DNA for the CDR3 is TGCAGCGGCACCCAGGGCGGAGAGCAGTTCTTC.